This T cell receptor (beta chain) emerged from a study of T cell repertoires in cytomegalovirus infection. Across the whole study: HLA-B-restricted CMV epitopes that are well studied were used alongside recently identified HLA-C-restricted ones.

A single record per CDR3 protein comes from TCRdb applying MiXCR to the reads. The table includes about 220,000 distinct CDR3 sequences, approximately 40% detected once. V was cut by 8 bases and J by 3 bases, with 14 bases left in between. CDR3 length: 14 amino acids. To note about this clonotype: Its antigen is as yet unknown.

This TCR was recovered from a human donor in good health (CMV status not recorded). Some clones in this sample may be carry-over from other donors' samples. The J gene is TRBJ2-1, the V gene TRBV12-3 or TRBV12-4, with D unclear. The source was CD8+ T cells from cultured PBMCs, collected from culture after CMV antigen stimulation. The CDR3 here is CASLTSENYNEQFF. In nucleotides, the CDR3 is TGTGCCAGCCTGACGTCGGAGAACTACAATGAGCAGTTCTTC.